Detailed here is one T cell receptor beta chain. Treatment given: randomized to nivolumab then ipilimumab (arm A) or the reverse (arm B). PBMC sorting kept live CD3+CD8+ cells without CD19 or CD56. This table comes from immunoSEQ multiplex PCR, and its TCRdb copy is limited to in-frame clones, with some not included. The sample carries some 22,000 clones, roughly 80% recorded once. The source of the sample is a study of sequential checkpoint blockade in melanoma. This receptor was obtained from a human donor with melanoma. The sample here was CD8+ T cells sorted from blood (inferred from file names), taken from a patient given nivolumab and ipilimumab in sequence.

CDR3 nucleotides: TGTGCCAGCAGCGCTCGGTCCCTCACAGATACGCAGTATTTT. It codes for CASSARSLTDTQYF. This rearrangement joins TRBV9 to TRBJ2-3; D is ambiguous. The CDR3 loop spans 14 amino acids. The V gene's germline CDR1 is SGDLS and CDR2 YYNGEE. V was pared by 3 bases and J by 2 bases, with 10 bases between.